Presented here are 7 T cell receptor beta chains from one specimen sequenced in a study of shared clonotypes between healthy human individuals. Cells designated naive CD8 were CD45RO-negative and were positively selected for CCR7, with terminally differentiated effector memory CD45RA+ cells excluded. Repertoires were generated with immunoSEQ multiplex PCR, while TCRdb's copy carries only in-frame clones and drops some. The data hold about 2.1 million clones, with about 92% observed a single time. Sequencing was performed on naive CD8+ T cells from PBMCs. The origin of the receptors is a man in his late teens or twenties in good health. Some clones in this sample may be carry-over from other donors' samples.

CDR3 in DNA: TGTGCCAGCAGTAGCTTAACGGCAGGGATTGACTCCTACGAGCAGTACTTC. It translates to CASSSLTAGIDSYEQYF. The chain carries TRBV27 and TRBJ2-7; TRBD1 is a possible D gene (5 bases). Germline V CDR1 and CDR2: MNHEY, SMNVEV (reference sequence). The CDR3 consists of 17 residues. Trimming shortened V by 5 bases and J by 0 bases, and 20 bases separated the two germline ends.

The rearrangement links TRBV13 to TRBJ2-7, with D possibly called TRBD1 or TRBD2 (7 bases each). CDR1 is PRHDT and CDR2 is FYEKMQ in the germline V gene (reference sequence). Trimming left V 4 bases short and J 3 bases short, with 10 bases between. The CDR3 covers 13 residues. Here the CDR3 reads CASSSGGDYEQYF. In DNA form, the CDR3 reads TGTGCCAGCAGCTCAGGGGGGGACTACGAGCAGTACTTC. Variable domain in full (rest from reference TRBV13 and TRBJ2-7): AAGVIQSPRHLIKEKRETATLKCYPIPRHDTVYWYQQGPGQDPQFLISFYEKMQSDKGSIPDRFSAQQFSDYHSELNMSSLELGDSALYFCASSSGGDYEQYFGPGTRLTVT.

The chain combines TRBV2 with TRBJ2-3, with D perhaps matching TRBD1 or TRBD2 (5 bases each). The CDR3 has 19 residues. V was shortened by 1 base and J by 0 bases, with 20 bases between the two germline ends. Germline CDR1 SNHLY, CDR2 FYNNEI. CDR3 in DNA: TGTGCCAGCAGTGAAGAAGTGTGGGGGACGGCTATTAGCACAGATACGCAGTATTTT. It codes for CASSEEVWGTAISTDTQYF.

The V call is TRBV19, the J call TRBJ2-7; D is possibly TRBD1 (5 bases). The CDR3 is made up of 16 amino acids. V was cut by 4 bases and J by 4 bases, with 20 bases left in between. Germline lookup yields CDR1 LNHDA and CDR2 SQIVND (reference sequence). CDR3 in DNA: TGTGCCAGTAGTAGCCTCCCGACAGAAGAATTTTACGAGCAGTACTTC. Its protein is CASSSLPTEEFYEQYF.

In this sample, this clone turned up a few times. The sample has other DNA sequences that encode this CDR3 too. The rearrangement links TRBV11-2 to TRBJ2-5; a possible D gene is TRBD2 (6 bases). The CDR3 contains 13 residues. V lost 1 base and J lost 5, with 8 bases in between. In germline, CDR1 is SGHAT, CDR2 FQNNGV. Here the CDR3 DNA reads TGTGCCAGCAGCTTAGTCGGAGGGGAGACCCAGTACTTC. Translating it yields CASSLVGGETQYF.

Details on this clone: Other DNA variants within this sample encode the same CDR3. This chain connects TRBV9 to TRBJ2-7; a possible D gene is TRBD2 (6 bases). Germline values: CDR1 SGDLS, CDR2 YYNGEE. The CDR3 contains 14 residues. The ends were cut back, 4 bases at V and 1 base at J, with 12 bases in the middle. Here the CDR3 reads CASSPGSGSYEQYF. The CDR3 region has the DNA TGTGCCAGCAGCCCCGGTAGCGGATCCTACGAGCAGTACTTC. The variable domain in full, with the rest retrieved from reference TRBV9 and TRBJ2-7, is DSGVTQTPKHLITATGQRVTLRCSPRSGDLSVYWYQQSLDQGLQFLIQYYNGEERAKGNILERFSAQQFPDLHSELNLSSLELGDSALYFCASSPGSGSYEQYFGPGTRLTVT.

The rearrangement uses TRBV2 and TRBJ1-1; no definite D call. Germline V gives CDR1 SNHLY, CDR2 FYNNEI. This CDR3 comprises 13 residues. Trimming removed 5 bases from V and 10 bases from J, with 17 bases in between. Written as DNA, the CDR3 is TGTGCCAGCAGTTGGAGTTCGCCGCGGGCAGCTTTCTTT. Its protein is CASSWSSPRAAFF.